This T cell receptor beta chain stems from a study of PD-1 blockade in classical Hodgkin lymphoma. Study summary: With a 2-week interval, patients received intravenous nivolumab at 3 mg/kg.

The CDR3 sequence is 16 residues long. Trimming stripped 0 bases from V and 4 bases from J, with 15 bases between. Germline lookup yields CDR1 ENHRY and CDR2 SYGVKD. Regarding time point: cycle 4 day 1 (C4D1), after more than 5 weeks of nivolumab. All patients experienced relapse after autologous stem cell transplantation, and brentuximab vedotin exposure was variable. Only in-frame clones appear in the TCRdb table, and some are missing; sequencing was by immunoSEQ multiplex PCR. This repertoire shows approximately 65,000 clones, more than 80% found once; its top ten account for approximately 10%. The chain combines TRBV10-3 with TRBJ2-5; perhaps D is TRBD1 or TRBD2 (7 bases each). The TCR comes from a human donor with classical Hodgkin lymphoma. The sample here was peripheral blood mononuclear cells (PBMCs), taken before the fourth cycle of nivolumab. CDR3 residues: CAISESRGPGGETQYF. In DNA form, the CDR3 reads TGTGCCATCAGTGAGTCGAGGGGGCCGGGGGGAGAGACCCAGTACTTC.